A single T cell receptor beta chain is shown here with its context. This entry is derived from a study of blood T cell repertoires in COVID-19. The overall study: The cDNA or gDNA used as material had been derived from T cells, B-cell-depleted T cells, or PBMCs.

CDR3 length equals 14 residues. The germline V gene encodes CDR1 SGHRS and CDR2 YFSETQ. The V and J ends lost 4 bases and 5 bases, in that order; junction bases with no gene match: 7. Clones were sequenced by immunoSEQ multiplex PCR, and TCRdb holds only the in-frame ones, with some missing. The data contain about 360,000 clones, over 75% of them singletons. This chain connects TRBV5-1 to TRBJ2-7; TRBD1 matches 9 bases. What was sequenced was PBMCs or T cells enriched from blood (not recorded which). This receptor was obtained from a man between 35 and 55 years old in a cohort exposed to, infected with or recovered from COVID-19 (not recorded which). The CDR3 DNA follows: TGCGCCAGCAGCAGGGGACAGGGTTTCGACGAGCAGTACTTC. Its translation: CASSRGQGFDEQYF.